This TCR beta chain appears in the sequencing data of a study of blood T cell repertoires in COVID-19. Study details: The analysed material was cDNA or gDNA that came from T cells, B-cell-depleted T cells, or PBMCs.

Generated by immunoSEQ multiplex PCR, the TCRdb table keeps only in-frame clones and is missing some. The sample consists of some 150,000 clones, around 90% of them appearing once. Germline loops: CDR1 WNHNN, CDR2 SYGVQD (reference sequence). J gave up 4 bases and V 5 bases, and 4 bases lay outside the gene matches. This CDR3 has 15 amino acids. The receptor comes from a woman in her forties or fifties with acute or convalescent COVID-19. This chain joins TRBV10-1 and TRBJ2-2; 10 nucleotides match TRBD2. The sequenced sample was peripheral blood. The CDR3 loop is CASSSSGSLTGELFF. CDR3 nucleotide sequence: TGCGCCAGCAGTTCTAGCGGGAGTCTCACCGGGGAGCTGTTTTTT.